A single T cell receptor beta chain is shown here with its context. Its specificity is unknown. The record originates from a study of T cell responses to AZD1222 COVID-19 vaccine. Germline loops: CDR1 MNHEY, CDR2 SMNVEV (reference sequence). With 10 bases clipped from V and 2 bases from J, the junction kept 10 bases outside the gene matches. The CDR3 has 14 residues. Some clones are missing from TCRdb's copy, which holds only in-frame ones; the method was immunoSEQ multiplex PCR. The table has 90,000 to 150,000 clones, about 93% seen once. The study's findings and limits: White British people made up most donors, females outnumbered males, and clonal diversity was possibly underestimated. Just 6 or 7 people given AZD1222 tested seropositive at baseline. Recipients of two AZD1222 doses showed rising Spike-specific TCR breadth and depth. There were repertoire samples only from the period after the peak T cell response.

This TCR was recovered from an adult who received the MenACWY meningococcal vaccine as a control. The rearrangement uses TRBV27 and TRBJ1-1; 7 nucleotides match TRBD1. The sequences come from peripheral blood, collected 28 days after the second dose of the MenACWY control vaccine. DNA for the CDR3: TGTGCCACCAGGGACAGAAGGGCTAACACTGAAGCTTTCTTT. Translation gives CATRDRRANTEAFF.